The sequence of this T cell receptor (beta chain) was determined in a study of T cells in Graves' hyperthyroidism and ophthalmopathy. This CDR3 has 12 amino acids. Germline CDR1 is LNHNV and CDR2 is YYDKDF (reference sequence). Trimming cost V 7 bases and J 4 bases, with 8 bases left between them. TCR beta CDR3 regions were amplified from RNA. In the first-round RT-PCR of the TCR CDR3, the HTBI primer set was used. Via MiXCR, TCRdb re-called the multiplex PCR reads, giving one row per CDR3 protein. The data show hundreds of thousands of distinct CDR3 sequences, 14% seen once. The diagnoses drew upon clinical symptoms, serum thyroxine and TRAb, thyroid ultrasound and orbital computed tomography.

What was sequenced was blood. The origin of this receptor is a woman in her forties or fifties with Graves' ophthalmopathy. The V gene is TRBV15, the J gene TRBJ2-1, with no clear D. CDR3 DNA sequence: TGTGCCACCATAGGGCTGTACAATGAGCAGTTCTTC. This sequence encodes CATIGLYNEQFF.